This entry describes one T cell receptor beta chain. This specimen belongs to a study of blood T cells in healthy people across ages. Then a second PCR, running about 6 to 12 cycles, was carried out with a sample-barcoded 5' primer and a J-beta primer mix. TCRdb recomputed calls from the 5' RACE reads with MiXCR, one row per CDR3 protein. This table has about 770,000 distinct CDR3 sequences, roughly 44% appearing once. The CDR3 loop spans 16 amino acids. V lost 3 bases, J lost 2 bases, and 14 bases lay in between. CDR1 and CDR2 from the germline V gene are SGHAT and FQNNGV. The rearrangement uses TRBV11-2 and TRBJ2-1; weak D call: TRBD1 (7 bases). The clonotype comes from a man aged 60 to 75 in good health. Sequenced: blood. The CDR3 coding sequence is TGTGCCAGCAGCTTCAGGGGGGTGAGGACCTACAATGAGCAGTTCTTC. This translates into CASSFRGVRTYNEQFF.